The sequence of this TCR beta chain was determined in a study of cytomegalovirus exposure and HLA in healthy donors. Concerning this clone itself: The target antigen is unknown.

Germline CDR1 is LNHNV and CDR2 is YYDKDF (reference sequence). V lost 0 bases to trimming and J lost 0 bases, with 12 bases between them. This CDR3 comprises 16 residues. 13 Jbeta primers and 60 Vbeta primers were used for the PCR. Profiled with immunoSEQ multiplex PCR; TCRdb holds only in-frame clones, not every one. The data show 180,000 or so clones, with 76% seen just once and over 2% held by the top ten. Overall study results and limits: The investigators catalogued 150 or so TCR beta chains as cytomegalovirus-associated. When a later analysis compared HLA-associated TCR beta chains with equally common others, the HLA-associated chains turned out to be more clonally expanded and to have lower generation probabilities. According to a later analysis, donors in an Asian-associated ancestry cluster reportedly had fewer N-insertions than the approximately 720-donor mean.

The receptor's source is a woman in her 30s in good health and CMV-seropositive. The rearrangement uses TRBV15 and TRBJ2-7; a weak D match, TRBD1 (5 bases). The specimen was PBMCs. The CDR3 spells CATSRELDRSSYEQYF. CDR3 in DNA: TGTGCCACCAGCAGAGAATTAGACAGAAGCTCCTACGAGCAGTACTTC.